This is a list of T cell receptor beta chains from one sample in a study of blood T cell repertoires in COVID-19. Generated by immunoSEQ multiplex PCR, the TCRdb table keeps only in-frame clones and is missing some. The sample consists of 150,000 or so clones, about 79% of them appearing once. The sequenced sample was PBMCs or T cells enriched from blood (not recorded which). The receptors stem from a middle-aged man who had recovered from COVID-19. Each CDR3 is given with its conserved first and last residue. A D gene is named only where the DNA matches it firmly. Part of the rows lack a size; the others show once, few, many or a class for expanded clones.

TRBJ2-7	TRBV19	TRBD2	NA	CASSSAGLAGHEQYF	TGTGCCAGTAGTTCAGCGGGACTAGCGGGGCACGAGCAGTACTTC
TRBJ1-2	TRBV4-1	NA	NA	CASSQDQGVYGYTF	TGCGCCAGCAGCCAAGATCAAGGGGTCTATGGCTACACCTTC
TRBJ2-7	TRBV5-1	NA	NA	CASSLGQYYEQYF	TGCGCCAGCAGCTTGGGACAATACTACGAGCAGTACTTC
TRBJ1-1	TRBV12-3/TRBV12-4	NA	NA	CASSWMGGTEAFF	TGTGCCAGCAGTTGGATGGGAGGCACTGAAGCTTTCTTT
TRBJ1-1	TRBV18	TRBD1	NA	CASSPRDSEAFF	TGTGCCAGCTCACCACGGGACAGTGAAGCTTTCTTT
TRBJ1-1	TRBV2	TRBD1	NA	CASSGTGRTEAFF	TGTGCCAGCAGTGGGACAGGGAGAACTGAAGCTTTCTTT
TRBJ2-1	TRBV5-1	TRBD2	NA	CASGSGDFSGEQFF	TGCGCCAGCGGTAGCGGGGACTTTAGCGGTGAGCAGTTCTTC
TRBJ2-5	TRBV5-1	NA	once	CASSLAWGGAARGETQYF	TGCGCCAGCAGCTTGGCCTGGGGCGGGGCCGCCCGAGGGGAGACCCAGTACTTC
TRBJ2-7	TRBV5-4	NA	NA	CASSRIGLWGDTDEQYF	TGTGCCAGCAGCCGGATCGGTTTATGGGGCGATACTGATGAGCAGTACTTC
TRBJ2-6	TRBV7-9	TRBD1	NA	CASTSGQGGPGANVLTF	TGTGCCAGCACCTCGGGACAGGGGGGGCCTGGGGCCAACGTCCTGACTTTC
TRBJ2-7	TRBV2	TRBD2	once	CATSSRSGANYEQYF	TGTGCCACCTCGAGCCGTAGCGGGGCTAACTACGAGCAGTACTTC
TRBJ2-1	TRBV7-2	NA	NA	CASTPAGRPNYNEQFF	TGTGCCAGCACTCCCGCGGGCAGGCCTAATTACAATGAGCAGTTCTTC